The clone carrying this T cell receptor beta chain was recorded many times. Its specificity is unknown. Amplification of TCR alpha and beta CDR3 regions from RNA used iRepertoire nested multiplex PCR. One-step reverse transcription and amplification started from approximately 100-400 ng of tissue mRNA or PBMC total RNA. MiXCR, applied by TCRdb to the multiplex PCR reads, yields one record per CDR3 protein. The repertoire includes about 130,000 distinct CDR3 sequences, around 23% of them detected once, and around 28% sits in the top ten. The sample comes from a study of glioma-infiltrating T cells. Points from the study as a whole: Only very few CDR3 sequences appeared in both tissue and blood.

The ends were cut back, 6 bases at V and 4 bases at J, with 15 bases in the middle. The CDR3 covers 14 residues. Per germline, CDR1 MNHNS and CDR2 SASEGT. V usage is TRBV6-1 and J usage is TRBJ1-1; D call uncertain. The material sequenced was glioma tissue, nonneoplastic brain tissue, or PBMCs (not recorded which). The sequence was obtained from a human donor with low-grade glioma or glioblastoma, undergoing nonglioma brain surgery, or in good health (not recorded which). CDR3: CASRAPRGSTEAFF. Written as DNA, the CDR3 is TGTGCCAGCAGGGCACCCCGTGGGAGCACTGAAGCTTTCTTT.